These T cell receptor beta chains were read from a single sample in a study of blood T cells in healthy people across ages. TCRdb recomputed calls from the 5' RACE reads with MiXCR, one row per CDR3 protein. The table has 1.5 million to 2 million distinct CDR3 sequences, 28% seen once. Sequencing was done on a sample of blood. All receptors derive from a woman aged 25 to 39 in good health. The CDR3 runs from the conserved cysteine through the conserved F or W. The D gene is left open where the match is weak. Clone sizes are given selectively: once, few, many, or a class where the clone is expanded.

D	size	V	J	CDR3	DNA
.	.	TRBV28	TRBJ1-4	CASSLGEFLVEKLFF	TGTGCCAGCAGTCTTGGGGAGTTTCTGGTTGAAAAACTGTTTTTT
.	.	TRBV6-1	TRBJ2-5	CASSASAYFRDKETQYF	TGTGCCAGCAGCGCTTCCGCTTATTTCAGGGACAAAGAGACCCAGTACTTC
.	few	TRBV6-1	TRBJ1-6	CASSVQEWNSPLHF	TGTGCCAGCAGTGTACAGGAGTGGAATTCACCCCTCCACTTT
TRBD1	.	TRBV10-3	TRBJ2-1	CAISETGELMTNEQFF	TGTGCCATCAGTGAGACAGGGGAGTTGATGACCAATGAGCAGTTCTTC
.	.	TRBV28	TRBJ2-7	CASSKRGRISSYEQYF	TGTGCCAGCAGTAAACGGGGACGGATCAGCTCCTACGAGCAGTACTTC
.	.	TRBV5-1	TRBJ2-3	CASSPEGIETDTQYF	TGCGCCAGCAGCCCGGAAGGAATAGAAACAGATACGCAGTATTTT
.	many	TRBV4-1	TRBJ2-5	CASSQDSGGLGQYF	TGCGCCAGCAGCCAAGATAGTGGTGGTTTAGGGCAGTACTTC
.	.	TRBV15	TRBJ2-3	CATGRVDTQYF	TGTGCCACCGGCAGAGTGGATACGCAGTATTTT
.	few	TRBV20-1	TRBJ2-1	CSAPRSGVNEQFF	TGCAGTGCTCCCCGATCGGGAGTCAATGAGCAGTTCTTC
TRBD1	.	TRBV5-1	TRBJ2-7	CASSLALTGGYEQYF	TGCGCCAGCAGCTTGGCCTTGACAGGGGGCTACGAGCAGTACTTC
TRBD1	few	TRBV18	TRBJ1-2	CASSPGPTGAYGYTF	TGTGCCAGCTCACCAGGTCCGACAGGGGCCTATGGCTACACCTTC
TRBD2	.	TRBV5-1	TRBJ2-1	CASSLGSGVDYNEQFF	TGCGCCAGCAGCTTGGGCAGCGGGGTCGACTACAATGAGCAGTTCTTC
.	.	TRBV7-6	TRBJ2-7	CASSLAVERPLYNEQYF	TGTGCCAGCAGCTTAGCGGTCGAGCGACCATTATACAATGAGCAGTACTTC
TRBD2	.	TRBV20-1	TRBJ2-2	CSARTSGRDTGELFF	TGCAGTGCCCGGACTAGCGGGAGGGACACCGGGGAGCTGTTTTTT
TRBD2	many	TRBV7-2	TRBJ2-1	CASSLSGLAVYNEQFF	TGTGCCAGCAGCTTATCGGGACTAGCGGTATACAATGAGCAGTTCTTC
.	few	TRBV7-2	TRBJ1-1	CASSLDSSGTLRAFF	TGTGCCAGCAGCTTAGACTCGTCAGGGACCTTGAGAGCTTTCTTT
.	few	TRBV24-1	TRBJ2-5	CATSDAGKPVLQYF	TGTGCCACCAGTGATGCAGGGAAGCCCGTTCTTCAGTACTTC
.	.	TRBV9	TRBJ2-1	CASSVAATGYNEQFF	TGTGCCAGCAGCGTAGCTGCGACGGGATACAATGAGCAGTTCTTC
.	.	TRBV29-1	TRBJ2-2	CSGTRNTGELFF	TGCAGCGGGACACGGAACACCGGGGAGCTGTTTTTT
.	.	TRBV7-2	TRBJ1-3	CASSSISLLSSGNTIYF	TGTGCCAGCAGCTCGATCAGTCTCTTGTCCTCTGGAAACACCATATATTTT
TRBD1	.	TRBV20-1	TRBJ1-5	CIARVAGRGGQPQHF	TGCATTGCTAGAGTAGCAGGCAGGGGGGGACAGCCCCAGCATTTT
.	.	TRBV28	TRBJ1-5	CASGHRLDQPQHF	TGTGCCAGCGGGCACAGGCTTGATCAGCCCCAGCATTTT
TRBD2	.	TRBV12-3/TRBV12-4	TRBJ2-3	CASSSSGMLTDTQYF	TGTGCCAGCAGTTCTAGCGGGATGCTCACAGATACGCAGTATTTT
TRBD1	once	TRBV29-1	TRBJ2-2	CSVLTGSGIAGELFF	TGCAGCGTCCTGACAGGGTCGGGTATTGCCGGGGAGCTGTTTTTT
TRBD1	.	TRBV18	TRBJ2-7	CASSPYDRGSEQYF	TGTGCCAGCTCACCGTATGACAGGGGAAGCGAGCAGTACTTC
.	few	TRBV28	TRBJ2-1	CASSLTPQGPREFF	TGTGCCAGCAGTTTAACTCCCCAAGGCCCGAGGGAGTTCTTC
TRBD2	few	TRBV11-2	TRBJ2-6	CASSLIPIWGLAGSGANVLTF	TGTGCCAGCAGCTTGATACCGATATGGGGACTAGCGGGTTCTGGGGCCAACGTCCTGACTTTC
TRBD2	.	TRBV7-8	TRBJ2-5	CASSLGGSSGSRGETQYF	TGTGCCAGCAGCTTAGGAGGTTCTAGCGGGAGTCGGGGGGAGACCCAGTACTTC
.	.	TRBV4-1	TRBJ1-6	CASSQESTVYNSPLHF	TGCGCCAGCAGCCAAGAATCTACAGTCTATAATTCACCCCTCCACTTT
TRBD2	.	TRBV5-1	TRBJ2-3	CASSWASGEDTQYF	TGCGCCAGCAGCTGGGCTAGCGGAGAGGATACGCAGTATTTT
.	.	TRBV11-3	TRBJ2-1	CASSVGGPHYNEQFF	TGTGCCAGCAGCGTTGGGGGCCCACATTACAATGAGCAGTTCTTC
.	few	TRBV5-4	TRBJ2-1	CASSSQRWGDAEQFF	TGTGCCAGCAGCTCCCAGCGTTGGGGGGATGCTGAGCAGTTCTTC
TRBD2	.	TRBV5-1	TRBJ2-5	CASSLERGREPQYF	TGCGCCAGCAGCTTGGAGCGGGGGAGAGAGCCCCAGTACTTC
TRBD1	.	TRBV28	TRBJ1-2	CASRTGQGGNGYTF	TGTGCCAGCAGGACCGGACAGGGCGGGAATGGCTACACCTTC
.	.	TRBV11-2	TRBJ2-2	CASSLYPRTASTGELFF	TGTGCCAGCAGCTTATATCCCAGGACAGCATCCACCGGGGAGCTGTTTTTT
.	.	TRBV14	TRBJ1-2	CASSPWTDSNYGYTF	TGTGCCAGCAGCCCCTGGACAGATTCTAACTATGGCTACACCTTC
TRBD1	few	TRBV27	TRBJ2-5	CASSSSLDREETQYF	TGTGCCAGCAGTTCCTCCCTAGACAGGGAAGAGACCCAGTACTTC
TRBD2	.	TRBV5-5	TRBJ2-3	CASVRAGDRMGTDTQYF	TGTGCCAGCGTGCGAGCGGGGGACCGAATGGGCACAGATACGCAGTATTTT
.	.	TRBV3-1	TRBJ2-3	CASSQARQTTDTQYF	TGTGCCAGCAGCCAAGCCCGCCAAACCACAGATACGCAGTATTTT
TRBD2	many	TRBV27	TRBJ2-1	CASSPPSSGGIYNEQFF	TGTGCCAGCAGTCCCCCGTCTAGCGGGGGGATCTACAATGAGCAGTTCTTC
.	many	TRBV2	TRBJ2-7	CASSELGAVGEQYF	TGTGCCAGCAGTGAGTTAGGAGCTGTGGGCGAGCAGTACTTC
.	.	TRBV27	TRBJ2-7	CASSLTVTSYEQYF	TGTGCCAGCAGTTTAACAGTGACGTCCTACGAGCAGTACTTC
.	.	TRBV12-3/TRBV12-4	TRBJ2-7	CASSSSGPPHAYF	TGTGCCAGCAGTTCCTCGGGACCACCTCACGCGTACTTC
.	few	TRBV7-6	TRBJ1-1	CASSSTSPGVAFF	TGTGCCAGCAGCTCCACCAGCCCCGGGGTGGCTTTCTTT
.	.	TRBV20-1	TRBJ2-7	CSARDQGEGGYEQYF	TGCAGTGCTAGAGATCAAGGTGAAGGAGGCTACGAGCAGTACTTC